This TCR beta chain is drawn from a study of cytomegalovirus exposure and HLA in healthy donors. This CDR3 comprises 15 residues. The V gene end was trimmed by 5 bases and the J gene end by 11 bases; junction bases not matched to a gene: 17. Germline V gene data show CDR1 as ENHRY and CDR2 as SYGVKD. The repertoire was sequenced with immunoSEQ multiplex PCR; TCRdb's copy has only in-frame clones and lacks some. The data show approximately 160,000 clones, less than 90% seen once. The TCR was taken from a woman younger than 35 in good health and CMV-seronegative. The rearrangement links TRBV10-3 to TRBJ1-1; 7 bases are shared with TRBD1. Sequenced sample: PBMCs. Here the CDR3 reads CAISTTRGRDMLAFF. The DNA for the CDR3 is TGTGCCATCAGTACCACAAGGGGGCGAGATATGTTGGCTTTCTTT.